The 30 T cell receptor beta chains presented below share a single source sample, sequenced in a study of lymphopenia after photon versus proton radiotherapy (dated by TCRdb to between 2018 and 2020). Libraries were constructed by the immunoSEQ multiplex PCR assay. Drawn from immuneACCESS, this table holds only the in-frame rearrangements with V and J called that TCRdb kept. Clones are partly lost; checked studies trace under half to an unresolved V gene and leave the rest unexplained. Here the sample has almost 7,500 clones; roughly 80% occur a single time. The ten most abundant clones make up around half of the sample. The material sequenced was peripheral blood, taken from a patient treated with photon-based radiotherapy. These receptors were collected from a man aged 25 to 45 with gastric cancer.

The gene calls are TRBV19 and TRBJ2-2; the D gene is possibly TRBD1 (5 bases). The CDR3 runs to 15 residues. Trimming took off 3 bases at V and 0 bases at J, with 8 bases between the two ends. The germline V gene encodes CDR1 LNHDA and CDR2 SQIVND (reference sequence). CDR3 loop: CASSMWGPNTGELFF. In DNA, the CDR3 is TGTGCCAGTAGTATGTGGGGCCCGAACACCGGGGAGCTGTTTTTT.

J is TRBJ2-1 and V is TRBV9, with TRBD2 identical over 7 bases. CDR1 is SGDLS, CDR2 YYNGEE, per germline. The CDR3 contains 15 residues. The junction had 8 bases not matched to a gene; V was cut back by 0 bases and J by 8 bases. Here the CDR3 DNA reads TGTGCCAGCAGCGTAGAGGGAGGGAGTGGGGATGAGCAGTTCTTC. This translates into CASSVEGGSGDEQFF.

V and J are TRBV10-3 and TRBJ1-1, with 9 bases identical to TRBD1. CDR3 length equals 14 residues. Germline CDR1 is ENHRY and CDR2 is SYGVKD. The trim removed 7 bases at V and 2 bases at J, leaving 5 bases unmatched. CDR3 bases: TGTGCCATCACTGGGGGACAGGGAAACACTGAAGCTTTCTTT. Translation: CAITGGQGNTEAFF.

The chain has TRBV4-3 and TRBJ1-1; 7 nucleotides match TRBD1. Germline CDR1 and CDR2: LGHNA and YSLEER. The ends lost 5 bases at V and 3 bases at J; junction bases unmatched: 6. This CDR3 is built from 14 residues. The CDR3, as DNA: TGCGCCAGCAGCGTAGCCAGGGGGGACACTGAAGCTTTCTTT. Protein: CASSVARGDTEAFF.

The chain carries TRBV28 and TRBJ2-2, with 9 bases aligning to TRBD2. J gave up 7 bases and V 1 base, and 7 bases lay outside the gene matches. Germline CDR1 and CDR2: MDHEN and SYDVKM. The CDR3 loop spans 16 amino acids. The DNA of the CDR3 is TGTGCCAGCAGTTTATCGGCTAGCGGGACGGGCGGGGAGCTGTTTTTT. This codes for CASSLSASGTGGELFF.

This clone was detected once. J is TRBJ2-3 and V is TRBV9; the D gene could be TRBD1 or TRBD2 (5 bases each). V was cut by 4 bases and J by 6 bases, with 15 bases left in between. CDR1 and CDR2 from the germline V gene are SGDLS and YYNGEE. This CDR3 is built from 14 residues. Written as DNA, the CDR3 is TGTGCCAGCAGCTCAGGGACGACGGGGGATACGCAGTATTTT. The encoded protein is CASSSGTTGDTQYF.

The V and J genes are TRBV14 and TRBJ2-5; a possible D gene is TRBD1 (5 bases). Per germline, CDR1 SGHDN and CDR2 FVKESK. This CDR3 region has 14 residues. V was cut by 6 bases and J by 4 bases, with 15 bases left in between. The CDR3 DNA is TGTGCCAGCAGACTAACAGGAAAGGGAGAGACCCAGTACTTC. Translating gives CASRLTGKGETQYF.

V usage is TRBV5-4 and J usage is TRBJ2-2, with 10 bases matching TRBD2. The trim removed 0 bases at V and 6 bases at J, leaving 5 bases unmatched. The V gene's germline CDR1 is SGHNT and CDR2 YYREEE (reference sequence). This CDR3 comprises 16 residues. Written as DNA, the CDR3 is TGTGCCAGCAGCTTGGATTTAGCGGGGGGCTCCGGGGAGCTGTTTTTT. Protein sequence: CASSLDLAGGSGELFF.

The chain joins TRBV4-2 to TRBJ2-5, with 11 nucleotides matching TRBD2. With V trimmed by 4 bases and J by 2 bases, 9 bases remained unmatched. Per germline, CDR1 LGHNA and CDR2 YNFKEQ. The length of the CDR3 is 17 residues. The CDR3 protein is CASSPLTSGAPQETQYF. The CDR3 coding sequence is TGTGCCAGCAGCCCATTGACTAGCGGGGCGCCACAAGAGACCCAGTACTTC.

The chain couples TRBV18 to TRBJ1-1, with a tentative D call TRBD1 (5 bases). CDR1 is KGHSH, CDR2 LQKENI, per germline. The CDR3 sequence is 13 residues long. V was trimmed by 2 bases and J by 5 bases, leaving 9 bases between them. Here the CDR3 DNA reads TGTGCCAGCTCACCAGACCAGGGAACTGAAGCTTTCTTT. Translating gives CASSPDQGTEAFF.

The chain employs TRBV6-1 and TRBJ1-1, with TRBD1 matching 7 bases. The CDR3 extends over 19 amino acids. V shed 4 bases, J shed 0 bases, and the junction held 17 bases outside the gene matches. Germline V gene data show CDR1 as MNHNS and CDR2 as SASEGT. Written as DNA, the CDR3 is TGTGCCAGCAGTGCCCGATGGGACTCTTGGACAGGAATGAACACTGAAGCTTTCTTT. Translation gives CASSARWDSWTGMNTEAFF.

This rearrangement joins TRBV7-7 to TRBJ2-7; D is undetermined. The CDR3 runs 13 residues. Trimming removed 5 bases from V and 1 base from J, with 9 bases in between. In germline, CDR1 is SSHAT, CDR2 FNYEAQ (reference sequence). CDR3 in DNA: TGTGCCAGCAGCCTTGGACCGTCCTACGAGCAGTACTTC. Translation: CASSLGPSYEQYF.

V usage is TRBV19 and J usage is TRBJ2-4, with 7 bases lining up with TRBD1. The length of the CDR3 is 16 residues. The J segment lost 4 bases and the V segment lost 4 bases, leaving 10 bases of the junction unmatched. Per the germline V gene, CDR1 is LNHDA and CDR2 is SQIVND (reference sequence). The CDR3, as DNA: TGTGCCAGTAGTAATCGACCGGGACAGAAGAAAAACATTCAGTACTTC. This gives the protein CASSNRPGQKKNIQYF.

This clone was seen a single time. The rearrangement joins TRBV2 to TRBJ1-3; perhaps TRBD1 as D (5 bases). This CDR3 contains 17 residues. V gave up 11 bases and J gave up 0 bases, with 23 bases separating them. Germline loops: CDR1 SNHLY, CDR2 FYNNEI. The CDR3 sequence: CAATSGTSSFSGNTIYF. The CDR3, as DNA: TGTGCCGCAACGAGTGGGACGTCCAGCTTCTCTGGAAACACCATATATTTT.

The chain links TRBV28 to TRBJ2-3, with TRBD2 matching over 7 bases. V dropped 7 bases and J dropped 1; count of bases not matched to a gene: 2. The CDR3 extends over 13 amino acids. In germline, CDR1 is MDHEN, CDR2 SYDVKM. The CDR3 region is CASTAGGTDTQYF. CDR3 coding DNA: TGTGCCAGCACGGCGGGAGGCACAGATACGCAGTATTTT.

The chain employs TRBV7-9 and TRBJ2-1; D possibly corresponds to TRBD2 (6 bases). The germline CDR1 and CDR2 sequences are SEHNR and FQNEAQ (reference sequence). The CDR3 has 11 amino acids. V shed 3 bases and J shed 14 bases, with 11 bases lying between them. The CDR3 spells CASSFGGSKFF. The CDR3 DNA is TGTGCCAGCAGCTTTGGAGGGAGCAAGTTCTTC.

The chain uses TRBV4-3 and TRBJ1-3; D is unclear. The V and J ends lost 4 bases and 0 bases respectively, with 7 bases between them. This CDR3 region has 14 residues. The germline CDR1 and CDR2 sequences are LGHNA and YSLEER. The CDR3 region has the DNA TGCGCCAGCAGCCTGGGAGGCTCTGGAAACACCATATATTTT. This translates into CASSLGGSGNTIYF.

Here the CDR3 DNA reads TGCAGTGCAATAATTAGTGAAAAACTGTTTTTT. Protein sequence: CSAIISEKLFF. V usage is TRBV20-1 and J usage is TRBJ1-4; no clear D. The germline V gene encodes CDR1 DFQATT and CDR2 SNEGSKA (reference sequence). V was clipped by 6 bases and J by 7 bases, with 9 bases between them. The CDR3 extends over 11 amino acids.

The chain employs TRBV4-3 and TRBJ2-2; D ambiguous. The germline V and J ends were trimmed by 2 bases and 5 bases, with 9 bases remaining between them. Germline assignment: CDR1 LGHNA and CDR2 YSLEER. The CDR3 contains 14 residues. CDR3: CASSQNPSTGELFF. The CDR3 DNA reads TGCGCCAGCAGCCAAAACCCTTCTACCGGGGAGCTGTTTTTT.

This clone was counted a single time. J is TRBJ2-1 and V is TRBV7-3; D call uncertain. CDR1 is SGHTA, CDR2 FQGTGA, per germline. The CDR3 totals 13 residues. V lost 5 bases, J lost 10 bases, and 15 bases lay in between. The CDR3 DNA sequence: TGTGCCAGCAGCCTATCTGAGGATTGGGAGCAGTTCTTC. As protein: CASSLSEDWEQFF.

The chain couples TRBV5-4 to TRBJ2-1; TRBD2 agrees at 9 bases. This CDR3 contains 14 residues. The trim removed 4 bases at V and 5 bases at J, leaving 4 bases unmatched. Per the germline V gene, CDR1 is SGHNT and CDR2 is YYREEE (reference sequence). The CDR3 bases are TGTGCCAGCAGCCCTAGCGGGATAGACAATGAGCAGTTCTTC. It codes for CASSPSGIDNEQFF.

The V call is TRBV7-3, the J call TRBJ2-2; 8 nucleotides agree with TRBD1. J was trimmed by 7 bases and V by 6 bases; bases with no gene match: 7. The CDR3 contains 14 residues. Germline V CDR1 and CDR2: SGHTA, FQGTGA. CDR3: CASRMTGVGGELFF. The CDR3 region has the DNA TGTGCCAGCAGGATGACAGGGGTTGGCGGGGAGCTGTTTTTT.

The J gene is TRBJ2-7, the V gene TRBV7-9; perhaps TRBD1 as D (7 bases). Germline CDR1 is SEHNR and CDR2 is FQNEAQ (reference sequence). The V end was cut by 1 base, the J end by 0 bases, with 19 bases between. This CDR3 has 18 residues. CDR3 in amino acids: CASSLDQFWGDSSYEQYF. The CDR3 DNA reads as TGTGCCAGCAGCTTAGACCAATTTTGGGGGGACAGCTCCTACGAGCAGTACTTC.

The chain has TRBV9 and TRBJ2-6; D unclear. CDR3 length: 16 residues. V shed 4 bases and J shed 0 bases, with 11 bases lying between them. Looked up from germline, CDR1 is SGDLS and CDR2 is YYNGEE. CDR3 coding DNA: TGTGCCAGCAGCCCCACCGAAAGCTCTGGGGCCAACGTCCTGACTTTC. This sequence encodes CASSPTESSGANVLTF.

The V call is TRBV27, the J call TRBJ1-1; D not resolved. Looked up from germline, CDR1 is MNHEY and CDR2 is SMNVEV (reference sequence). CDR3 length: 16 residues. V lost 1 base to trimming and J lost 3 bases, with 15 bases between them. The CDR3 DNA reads TGTGCCAGCAGTTTATTGTGGGGTACCCAGGACACTGAAGCTTTCTTT. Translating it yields CASSLLWGTQDTEAFF.

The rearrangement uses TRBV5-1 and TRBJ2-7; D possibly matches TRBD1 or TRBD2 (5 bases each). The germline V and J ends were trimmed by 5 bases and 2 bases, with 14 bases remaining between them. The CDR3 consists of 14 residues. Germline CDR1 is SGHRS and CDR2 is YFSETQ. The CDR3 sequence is CASRPPGAPYEQYF. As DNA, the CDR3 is TGCGCCAGCAGACCCCCCGGGGCCCCCTACGAGCAGTACTTC.

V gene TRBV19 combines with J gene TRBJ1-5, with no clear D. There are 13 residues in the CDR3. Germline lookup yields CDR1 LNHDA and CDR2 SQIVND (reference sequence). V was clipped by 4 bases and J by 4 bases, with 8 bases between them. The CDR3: CASSTWRNQPQHF. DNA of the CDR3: TGTGCCAGTAGTACGTGGAGAAATCAGCCCCAGCATTTT.

The CDR3 region has the DNA TGTGCCAGCAGTGCCCCCGGGACAGGGTTGTGGGAGACCCAGTACTTC. It specifies CASSAPGTGLWETQYF. This rearrangement joins TRBV25-1 to TRBJ2-5; TRBD1 agrees at 9 bases. The CDR3 is 16 residues long. Germline V gene lookup returns CDR1 MGHDK and CDR2 SYGVNS. V was pared by 4 bases and J by 5 bases, with 11 bases of the junction left unmatched.

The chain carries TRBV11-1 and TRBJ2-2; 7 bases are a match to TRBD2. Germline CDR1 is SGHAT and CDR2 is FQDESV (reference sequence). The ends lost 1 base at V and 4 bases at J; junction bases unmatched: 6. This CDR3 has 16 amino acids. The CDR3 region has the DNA TGTGCCAGCAGCTTAGGGGCGGGAGTCGGCACCGGGGAGCTGTTTTTT. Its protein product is CASSLGAGVGTGELFF.

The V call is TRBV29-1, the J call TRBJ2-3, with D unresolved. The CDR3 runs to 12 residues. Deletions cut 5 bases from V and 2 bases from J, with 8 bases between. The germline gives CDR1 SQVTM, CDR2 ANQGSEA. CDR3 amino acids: CSVLSYTDTQYF. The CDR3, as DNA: TGCAGCGTTCTATCCTACACAGATACGCAGTATTTT.